This is a list of T cell receptor beta chains from one sample in a study of CD8 T cells in Susac syndrome. TCRdb itself ran the immunoSEQ multiplex PCR reads through MiXCR, one entry per CDR3 protein. Counted here are about 430,000 distinct CDR3 sequences, approximately 85% occurring once; the ten biggest clones make up approximately 0.12%. The sample taken for sequencing was CD8+ T cells from PBMCs. These receptors all come from a human donor with multiple sclerosis. The CDR3 runs from the conserved cysteine through the conserved F or W. The D gene is left open where the match is weak. The size field is filled for only some rows; it gives once, few, many or a size class.

d_call,j_call,v_call,clone_size,cdr3_nt,cdr3_aa
TRBD1,TRBJ2-3,TRBV13,once,TGTGCCAGCAGCCACAGGGGGTCTCTAAGCACAGATACGCAGTATTTT,CASSHRGSLSTDTQYF
-,TRBJ1-5,TRBV30,-,TGTGCCTGGAGTGTACCCTCTGGGAAGGGAAAGGATAGCAATCAGCCCCAGCATTTT,CAWSVPSGKGKDSNQPQHF
TRBD2,TRBJ2-3,TRBV6-4,once,TGTGCCAGCAGTCAAGGGACTACAACAGATACGCAGTATTTT,CASSQGTTTDTQYF
-,TRBJ2-7,TRBV27,-,TGTGCCAGCAGTTCAGGCGGGACGACCTACGAGCAGTACTTC,CASSSGGTTYEQYF
-,TRBJ2-1,TRBV25-1,-,TGTGCCAGCAGTGGCCCAGGGGGCGGGAGGGCCGTATATGAGCAGTTCTTC,CASSGPGGGRAVYEQFF
TRBD2,TRBJ2-2,TRBV2,-,TGTGCCAGCAGTGAGCGAGCGGGAGTACCCGGGGAGCTGTTTTTT,CASSERAGVPGELFF
TRBD2,TRBJ2-1,TRBV6-1,-,TGTGCCAGCAATCTTCAAGCGGGAGGGCCGTGGGGTGAGCAGTTCTTC,CASNLQAGGPWGEQFF
TRBD1,TRBJ1-1,TRBV5-1,-,TGCGCCAGCAGCTTGTACAGGGGATCCACTGAAGCTTTCTTT,CASSLYRGSTEAFF
-,TRBJ2-2,TRBV4-1,-,TGCGCCAGCAGCCCACACCTCTCTCCCGGGGAGCTGTTTTTT,CASSPHLSPGELFF
-,TRBJ2-1,TRBV10-1,-,TGCGCCAGCAGTGATGGACCGGGCTCCTACAATGAGCAGTTCTTC,CASSDGPGSYNEQFF
-,TRBJ1-1,TRBV5-4,-,TGTGCCAGCAGCTTGTTTAGGAACACTGAAGCTTTCTTT,CASSLFRNTEAFF
-,TRBJ2-1,TRBV5-1,once,TGCGCCAGCAGCTCCGCCCCGGGGAATGAGCAGTTCTTC,CASSSAPGNEQFF
-,TRBJ2-7,TRBV4-1,-,TGCGCCAGCAGCCTGATCCGGGACGGCTACGAGCAGTACTTC,CASSLIRDGYEQYF
-,TRBJ2-7,TRBV6-1,few,TGTGCCAGCAGTTCCAGCCTCGTTGGGGGCGAGCAGTACTTC,CASSSSLVGGEQYF
-,TRBJ2-5,TRBV12-3/TRBV12-4,-,TGTGCCAGCACAGATCACAGGGTAGAAGAGACCCAGTACTTC,CASTDHRVEETQYF
-,TRBJ2-3,TRBV6-5,once,TGTGCCAGCAGTTTCCGATTGGATAGCACAGATACGCAGTATTTT,CASSFRLDSTDTQYF
-,TRBJ2-5,TRBV7-4,-,TGTGCCAGCAGCTTGACGGGAAAACGTCAAGAGACCCAGTACTTC,CASSLTGKRQETQYF
-,TRBJ2-5,TRBV25-1,-,TGTGCCAGCAGTGAGTTGACAGGAGAAGAGACCCAGTACTTC,CASSELTGEETQYF
-,TRBJ1-6,TRBV7-9,few,TGTGCCAGCAGCTTAGGGGATTCACCCCTCCACTTT,CASSLGDSPLHF
TRBD2,TRBJ2-1,TRBV6-4,-,TGTGCCAGCACCCGGACTAGCGGGGGGGCCGATGAGCAGTTCTTC,CASTRTSGGADEQFF
TRBD2,TRBJ2-7,TRBV20-1,-,TGCAGTGCTTCACTAGCGGGGCCTTCCTACGAGCAGTACTTC,CSASLAGPSYEQYF
-,TRBJ2-1,TRBV12-5,-,TGTGCTAGTGACGACCTTGTGGATGAGCAGTTCTTC,CASDDLVDEQFF
-,TRBJ2-7,TRBV6-5,-,TGTGCCAGCAGTTATATGGCGGAGGTGGTTTACGAGCAGTACTTC,CASSYMAEVVYEQYF
-,TRBJ2-5,TRBV10-2,-,TGCGCCGGCAGTGGTATCGGAGGGCAAGAGACCCAGTACTTC,CAGSGIGGQETQYF
TRBD1,TRBJ1-1,TRBV3-1,once,TGTGCCAGCAGCCCTGGGAGGACAGGGCAAAAAGCTTTCTTT,CASSPGRTGQKAFF
-,TRBJ2-1,TRBV5-6,-,TGTGCCAGCAGCTCCCCGGGACGAATTTCCGAGCTCCTACGCAATGAGCAGTTCTTC,CASSSPGRISELLRNEQFF
-,TRBJ1-1,TRBV7-9,once,TGTGCCAGCAGCCCCCGGGCAGGGGAGGTTAACACTGAAGCTTTCTTT,CASSPRAGEVNTEAFF
TRBD2,TRBJ2-7,TRBV4-1,-,TGCGCCAGCAGCCAAGAAGATGTAGCGGGCAGGAGCTCCTACGAGCAGTACTTC,CASSQEDVAGRSSYEQYF